This T cell receptor beta chain was found in a study of blood T cell repertoires in COVID-19. Overall study: COVID-19 samples, acute and convalescent, were from the United States, Italy and Spain. From T cells, B-cell-depleted T cells, or PBMCs came the material, which was cDNA or gDNA.

Per the original data handling: Researchers report that nucleated cell counts were estimated from reference gene primer amplification. Clones were read by immunoSEQ multiplex PCR, and TCRdb kept only the in-frame ones, dropping some. V and J calls plus clone size are reproduced from that table; the DNA served to infer D and trimming. The table records 200,000 to 250,000 clones, more than 75% of them present only once. Seattle patients were enrolled while actively infected and followed longitudinally. The sequence came from a woman aged 70-85 years with COVID-19, enrolled during active disease. Sequencing was performed on peripheral blood.

CDR3 coding DNA: TGTGCCACCAGTGTCTCCCAGGGGGCCGGGCGCACTGAAGCTTTCTTT. This encodes CATSVSQGAGRTEAFF. The chain has TRBV24-1 and TRBJ1-1; 8 positions agree with TRBD1. Germline CDR1 and CDR2: KGHDR and SFDVKD. The CDR3 is 16 residues long. J lost 4 bases, V lost 5 bases, and 11 bases had no gene match.